Below, 16 T cell receptor beta chains from the same sample are listed, as sequenced in a study of control samples from healthy donors and cancer patients. Method: immunoSEQ multiplex PCR; TCRdb's copy keeps in-frame clones and lacks some. This repertoire shows tens of thousands of clones, roughly 90% found once; its top ten account for less than 7%. Sample: blood. These receptors all come from a man aged 50 or older in good health.

The gene calls are TRBV18 and TRBJ1-1; TRBD1 agrees at 7 bases. In germline, CDR1 is KGHSH, CDR2 LQKENI. Trimming at V came to 1 base and at J to 6 bases, leaving 11 bases not matched to a gene. There are 16 residues in the CDR3. Here the CDR3 reads CASSPLPQGRDAEAFF. The CDR3 DNA is TGTGCCAGCTCACCACTGCCACAGGGGAGGGACGCTGAAGCTTTCTTT. The variable domain in full, completed from reference TRBV18 and TRBJ1-1, reads NAGVMQNPRHLVRRRGQEARLRCSPMKGHSHVYWYRQLPEEGLKFMVYLQKENIIDESGMPKERFSAEFPKEGPSILRIQQVVRGDSAAYFCASSPLPQGRDAEAFFGQGTRLTVV.

In DNA form, the CDR3 reads TGTGCCAGCAGCTTGGGCAGGGGGCCGGATATGGAGACCCAGTACTTC. It is translated as CASSLGRGPDMETQYF. This chain uses TRBV5-5 with TRBJ2-5; 8 bases match TRBD1. Germline V gives CDR1 SGHKS, CDR2 YYEKEE (reference sequence). With 0 bases clipped from V and 5 bases from J, the junction kept 9 bases outside the gene matches. The CDR3 is made up of 16 amino acids.

The rearrangement joins TRBV27 to TRBJ2-3; 14 bases map to TRBD2. This CDR3 has 14 amino acids. V lost 4 bases to trimming and J lost 8 bases; unmatched junction nucleotides: 2. Germline loops: CDR1 MNHEY, CDR2 SMNVEV (reference sequence). The CDR3 reads CASSSGLAGGTQYF. The CDR3 coding sequence is TGTGCCAGCAGTTCCGGACTAGCGGGGGGTACGCAGTATTTT.

The chain recombines TRBV27 with TRBJ1-5, with 8 bases fitting TRBD1. CDR3 length: 16 amino acids. CDR1 MNHEY and CDR2 SMNVEV come from the germline V gene (reference sequence). V shed 5 bases, J shed 9 bases, and the junction held 15 bases outside the gene matches. The CDR3 loop reads CASSQSRPGGLGPQHF. The CDR3 DNA reads TGTGCCAGCAGTCAGAGCCGACCAGGGGGCTTGGGGCCCCAGCATTTT.

There are a few counts of this clone. The chain carries TRBV24-1 and TRBJ1-5, with TRBD1 as a possible D gene (6 bases). CDR3 size: 15 residues. The V end was cut by 2 bases, the J end by 6 bases, with 13 bases between. Germline CDR1 and CDR2: KGHDR and SFDVKD. DNA for the CDR3: TGTGCCACCAGTGATTCCCAGGGGAAGAGTCAGCCCCAGCATTTT. Its protein product is CATSDSQGKSQPQHF.

The J gene is TRBJ2-3, the V gene TRBV7-9, with a weak D call TRBD1 (6 bases). Germline V gene lookup returns CDR1 SEHNR and CDR2 FQNEAQ (reference sequence). The V and J ends lost 1 base and 3 bases respectively, with 14 bases between them. The length of the CDR3 is 16 residues. The CDR3 is CASSLGGWQGTDTQYF. The CDR3, as DNA: TGTGCCAGCAGCTTAGGGGGGTGGCAGGGGACAGATACGCAGTATTTT.

V gene TRBV14 combines with J gene TRBJ1-4; the D is unclear. The CDR3 sequence is 15 residues long. Trimming removed 0 bases from V and 3 bases from J, with 8 bases in between. The V gene's germline CDR1 is SGHDN and CDR2 FVKESK. The CDR3 DNA sequence: TGTGCCAGCAGCCAAGATGGAGGGCCTAATGAAAAACTGTTTTTT. This gives the protein CASSQDGGPNEKLFF.

Notes on this clone: This same CDR3 is encoded by further DNA sequences in the sample. This sequence joins TRBV3-1 (or the pseudogene TRBV3-2) and TRBJ1-4, with D maybe TRBD1 (5 bases). The germline CDR1 and CDR2 sequences are LGHDT and YNNKEL (reference sequence). V was trimmed by 0 bases and J by 8 bases, leaving 10 bases between them. CDR3 length: 14 amino acids. This CDR3 is CASSQDSQGEKLFF. CDR3 DNA sequence: TGTGCCAGCAGCCAAGATAGCCAGGGCGAAAAACTGTTTTTT.

J is TRBJ2-5 and V is TRBV2; 8 bases are shared with TRBD1. The CDR3 spans 15 residues. CDR1 is SNHLY and CDR2 is FYNNEI in the germline V gene. V gave up 6 bases and J gave up 6 bases; unmatched junction bases: 12. CDR3 in DNA: TGTGCCAGCAGGACTGACAGGGGTGCCGGGAAGACCCAGTACTTC. It translates to CASRTDRGAGKTQYF. The full variable domain, its missing parts supplied by reference TRBV2 and TRBJ2-5, is EPEVTQTPSHQVTQMGQEVILRCVPISNHLYFYWYRQILGQKVEFLVSFYNNEISEKSEIFDDQFSVERPDGSNFTLKIRSTKLEDSAMYFCASRTDRGAGKTQYFGPGTRLLVL.

V is TRBV5-1 and J is TRBJ1-1; TRBD1 matches 7 bases. The CDR3 sequence is 16 residues long. Unmatched junction bases numbered 8, after V lost 3 bases and J lost 0 bases. CDR1 is SGHRS and CDR2 is YFSETQ in the germline V gene. In DNA form, the CDR3 reads TGCGCCAGCAGCTCGTACCCGACAGGGATGAACACTGAAGCTTTCTTT. Protein sequence: CASSSYPTGMNTEAFF.

The chain joins TRBV12-3 or TRBV12-4 to TRBJ1-1; D unresolved. Trimming cost V 2 bases and J 4 bases, with 2 bases left between them. This CDR3 contains 11 residues. CDR3 DNA: TGTGCCAGCAGTTTAAGCACTGAAGCTTTCTTT. Translation gives CASSLSTEAFF.

This clone occurred a few times. The chain uses TRBV6-5 and TRBJ1-2, with 8 bases that match TRBD1. Germline CDR1 and CDR2: MNHEY and SVGAGI. The CDR3 sequence is 14 residues long. V shed 6 bases and J 6 bases; nucleotides not matched to a gene: 9. CDR3 coding DNA: TGTGCCAGCAGATCCGGTACAGGGGGTAATGGCTACACCTTC. This codes for CASRSGTGGNGYTF.

This rearrangement joins TRBV10-3 to TRBJ1-6; TRBD1 matches 9 bases. With 4 bases clipped from V and 7 bases from J, the junction kept 8 bases outside the gene matches. Germline lookup yields CDR1 ENHRY and CDR2 SYGVKD. The CDR3 has 16 residues. The CDR3 spells CAISGNTGGDNSPLHF. DNA for the CDR3: TGTGCCATCAGTGGAAATACAGGGGGCGACAATTCACCCCTCCACTTT.

This clone was seen a handful of times. The chain carries TRBV6-4 and TRBJ2-3; a weak D match, TRBD2 (6 bases). CDR3 length equals 16 residues. Trimming removed 4 bases from V and 5 bases from J, with 19 bases in between. Per the germline V gene, CDR1 is MRHNA and CDR2 is SNTAGT. The CDR3 is CASSVSRDGGRDTQYF. For the CDR3, the DNA is TGTGCCAGCAGTGTCTCCCGGGACGGGGGTAGAGATACGCAGTATTTT.

This chain joins TRBV3-1 (or the pseudogene TRBV3-2) and TRBJ2-3, with D possibly TRBD2 on 5 matching bases. The germline CDR1 and CDR2 sequences are LGHDT and YNNKEL (reference sequence). V lost 4 bases to trimming and J lost 0 bases, with 14 bases between them. The CDR3 extends over 16 amino acids. The CDR3, as DNA: TGTGCCAGCAGCCGGAGGCCAATACTGAGCACAGATACGCAGTATTTT. It codes for CASSRRPILSTDTQYF.

This rearrangement joins TRBV6-6 to TRBJ2-1, with D unclear. CDR3 length equals 13 residues. The V and J ends lost 5 bases and 9 bases respectively, with 14 bases between them. Germline V gene lookup returns CDR1 MNHNY and CDR2 SVGAGI (reference sequence). The CDR3 bases are TGTGCCAGCAGTGACGTCCGGACGGGTGAGCAGTTCTTC. The encoded protein is CASSDVRTGEQFF.